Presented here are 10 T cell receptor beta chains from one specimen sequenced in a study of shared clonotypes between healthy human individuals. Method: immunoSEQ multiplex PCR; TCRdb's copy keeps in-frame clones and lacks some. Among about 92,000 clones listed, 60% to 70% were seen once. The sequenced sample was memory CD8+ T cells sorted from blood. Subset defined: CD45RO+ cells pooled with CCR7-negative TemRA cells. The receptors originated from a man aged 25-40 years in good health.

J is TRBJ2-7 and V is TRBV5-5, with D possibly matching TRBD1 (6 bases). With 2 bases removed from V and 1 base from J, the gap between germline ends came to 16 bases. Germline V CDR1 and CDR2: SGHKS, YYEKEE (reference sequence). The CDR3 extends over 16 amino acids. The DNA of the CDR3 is TGTGCCAGCAGCTTAGGGCTCCCGGACAGTTCCTACGAGCAGTACTTC. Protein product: CASSLGLPDSSYEQYF. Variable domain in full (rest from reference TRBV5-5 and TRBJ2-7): DAGVTQSPTHLIKTRGQQVTLRCSPISGHKSVSWYQQVLGQGPQFIFQYYEKEERGRGNFPDRFSARQFPNYSSELNVNALLLGDSALYLCASSLGLPDSSYEQYFGPGTRLTVT.

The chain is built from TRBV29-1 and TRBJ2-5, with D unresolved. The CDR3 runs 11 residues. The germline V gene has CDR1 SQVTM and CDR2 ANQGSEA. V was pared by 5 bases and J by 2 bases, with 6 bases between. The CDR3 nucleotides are TGCAGCGTTCCATATCAAGAGACCCAGTACTTC. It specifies CSVPYQETQYF.

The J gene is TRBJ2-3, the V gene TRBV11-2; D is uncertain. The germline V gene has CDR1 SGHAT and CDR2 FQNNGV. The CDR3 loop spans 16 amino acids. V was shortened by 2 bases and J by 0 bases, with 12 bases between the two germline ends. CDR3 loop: CASSLQETTSTDTQYF. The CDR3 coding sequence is TGTGCCAGCAGCTTACAGGAGACGACTAGCACAGATACGCAGTATTTT.

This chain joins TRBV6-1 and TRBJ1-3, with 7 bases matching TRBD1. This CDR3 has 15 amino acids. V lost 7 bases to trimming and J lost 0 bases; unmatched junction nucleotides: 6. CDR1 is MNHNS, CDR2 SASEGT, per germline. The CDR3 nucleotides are TGTGCCAGCAAACGGGGACAGATCTCTGGAAACACCATATATTTT. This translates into CASKRGQISGNTIYF.

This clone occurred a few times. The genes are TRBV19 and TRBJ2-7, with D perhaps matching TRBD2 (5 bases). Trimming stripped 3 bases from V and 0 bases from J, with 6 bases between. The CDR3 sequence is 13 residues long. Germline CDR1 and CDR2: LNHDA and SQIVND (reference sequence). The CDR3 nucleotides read TGTGCCAGTAGTATGAGGGACTCCTACGAGCAGTACTTC. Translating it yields CASSMRDSYEQYF.

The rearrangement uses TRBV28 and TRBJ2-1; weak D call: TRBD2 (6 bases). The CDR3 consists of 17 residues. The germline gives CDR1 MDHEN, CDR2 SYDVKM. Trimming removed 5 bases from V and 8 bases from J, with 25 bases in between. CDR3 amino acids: CASSGPLRDVFIHEQFF. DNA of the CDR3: TGTGCCAGCAGTGGGCCCTTGCGGGATGTCTTTATACATGAGCAGTTCTTC.

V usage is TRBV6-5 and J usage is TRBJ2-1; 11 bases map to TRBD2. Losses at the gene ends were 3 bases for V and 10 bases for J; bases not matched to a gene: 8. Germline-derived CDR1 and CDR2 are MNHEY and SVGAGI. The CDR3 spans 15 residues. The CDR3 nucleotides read TGTGCCAGCAGTTATGATAGCGGGAGGGCATTCGAGCAGTTCTTC. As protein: CASSYDSGRAFEQFF.

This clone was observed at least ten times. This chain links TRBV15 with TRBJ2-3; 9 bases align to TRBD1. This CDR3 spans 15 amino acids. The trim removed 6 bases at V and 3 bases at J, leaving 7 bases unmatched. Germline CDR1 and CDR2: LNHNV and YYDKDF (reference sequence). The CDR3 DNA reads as TGTGCCACCAGGGGGCCCGGACAGGGGACAGATACGCAGTATTTT. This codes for CATRGPGQGTDTQYF.

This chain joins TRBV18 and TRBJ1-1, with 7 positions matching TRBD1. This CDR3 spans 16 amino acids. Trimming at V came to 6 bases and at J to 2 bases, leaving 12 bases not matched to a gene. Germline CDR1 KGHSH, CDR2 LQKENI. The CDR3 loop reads CASSGTGDSYNTEAFF. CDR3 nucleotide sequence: TGTGCCAGCTCGGGCACTGGGGACAGCTATAACACTGAAGCTTTCTTT.

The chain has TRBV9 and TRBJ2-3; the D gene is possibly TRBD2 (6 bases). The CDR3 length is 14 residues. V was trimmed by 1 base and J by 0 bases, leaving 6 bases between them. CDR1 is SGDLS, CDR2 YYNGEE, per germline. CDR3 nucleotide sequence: TGTGCCAGCAGCGTACTAGCGAGCACAGATACGCAGTATTTT. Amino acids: CASSVLASTDTQYF.